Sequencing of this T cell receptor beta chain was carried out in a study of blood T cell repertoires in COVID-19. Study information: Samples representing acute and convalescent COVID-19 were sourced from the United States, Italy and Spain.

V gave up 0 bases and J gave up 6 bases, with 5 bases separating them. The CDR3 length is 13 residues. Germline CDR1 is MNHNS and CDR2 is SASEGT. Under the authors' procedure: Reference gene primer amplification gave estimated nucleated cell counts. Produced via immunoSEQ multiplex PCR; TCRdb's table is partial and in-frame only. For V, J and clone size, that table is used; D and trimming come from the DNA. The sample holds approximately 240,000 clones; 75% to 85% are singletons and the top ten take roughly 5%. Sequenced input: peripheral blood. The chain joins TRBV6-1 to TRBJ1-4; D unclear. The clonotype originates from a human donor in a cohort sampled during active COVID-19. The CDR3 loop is CASSEAGDEKLFF. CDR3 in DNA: TGTGCCAGCAGTGAAGCCGGGGATGAAAAACTGTTTTTT.